This T cell receptor beta chain emerged from a study of shared clonotypes between healthy human individuals. The CDR3 runs to 13 residues. Trimming took 5 bases from V and 10 from J, leaving 19 bases between them. The naive CD8 population came from CD45RO-negative cells selected for CCR7, without terminally differentiated effector memory CD45RA+ cells. Data came from immunoSEQ multiplex PCR; TCRdb stores just in-frame clones and leaves some out. The sample records around 2,000,000 clones, approximately 94% being singletons. The TCR sequence derives from a man in his late teens or twenties in good health. Specimen: naive CD8+ T cells sorted from blood. V and J are TRBV5-3 and TRBJ2-7, with D hard to call. TRBV5-3 falls under the ORF class, with uncertain function. The CDR3 region has the DNA TGTGCCAGAAGAAAAAGGAGCCCCGGGCTTCAGTACTTC. This translates into CARRKRSPGLQYF.